This is a list of T cell receptor beta chains from one sample in a study of OX40 agonist ivuxolimab in advanced cancers. The method was immunoSEQ multiplex PCR; TCRdb's version includes in-frame clones alone and lacks a portion of them. The sample yields fewer than 85,000 clones, around 85% seen once. Sequences were derived from CD4+ or CD8+ T cells sorted from blood, sampled in a trial of the OX40 agonist ivuxolimab. All receptors derive from an adult with an advanced solid tumor such as melanoma, head and neck, liver or kidney cancer. Both conserved end residues are part of each CDR3. The D gene is left open where the match is weak. Expanded clones get a size class; other rows say once, few or many, or leave the size out.

V: TRBV9; size: .; D: TRBD1; J: TRBJ1-5; DNA: TGTGCCAGCAGCGAAACAGGGGACGGGGGCAATCAGCCCCAGCATTTT; CDR3: CASSETGDGGNQPQHF
V: TRBV7-2; size: .; D: .; J: TRBJ1-6; DNA: TGTGCCAGCAGCTTAAGGGCAGGGAGGAATAATTCACCCCTCCACTTT; CDR3: CASSLRAGRNNSPLHF
V: TRBV28; size: .; D: .; J: TRBJ2-5; DNA: TGTGCCAGCAGTCCTCGGGAGCGGCTAGCGACCCAGTACTTC; CDR3: CASSPRERLATQYF
V: TRBV7-3; size: .; D: .; J: TRBJ1-5; DNA: TGTGCCAGCAGCTTATCCAGCTCCCAGCCCCAGCATTTT; CDR3: CASSLSSSQPQHF
V: TRBV7-2; size: .; D: .; J: TRBJ1-1; DNA: TGTGCCAGCAGCCTAAGGGGGAACACTGAAGCTTTCTTT; CDR3: CASSLRGNTEAFF
V: TRBV5-6; size: once; D: .; J: TRBJ1-6; DNA: TGTGCCAGCAGCATCGTGGGGGGAGAATCACCCCTCCACTTT; CDR3: CASSIVGGESPLHF
V: TRBV30; size: .; D: .; J: TRBJ1-1; DNA: TGTGCCTGGAGGGAAGTGATGAACACTGAAGCTTTCTTT; CDR3: CAWREVMNTEAFF
V: TRBV2; size: .; D: .; J: TRBJ1-1; DNA: TGTGCCAGCAGTGAACACCCCAGGGGCGAAGCTTTCTTT; CDR3: CASSEHPRGEAFF
V: TRBV28; size: few; D: .; J: TRBJ1-1; DNA: TGTGCCAGCAGTTTCTCGGTGACTGAAGCTTTCTTT; CDR3: CASSFSVTEAFF
V: TRBV6-1; size: once; D: .; J: TRBJ1-5; DNA: TGTGCCAGCAGTGAAGGTATCCTGAGCAATCAGCCCCAGCATTTT; CDR3: CASSEGILSNQPQHF
V: TRBV6-1; size: .; D: TRBD1; J: TRBJ1-3; DNA: TGTGCCAGCAGGACAGGGTTCTCTGGAAACACCATATATTTT; CDR3: CASRTGFSGNTIYF
V: TRBV11-2; size: .; D: .; J: TRBJ1-6; DNA: TGTGCCAGCAGCTTAAAAGGGGTTGGATATAATTCACCCCTCCACTTT; CDR3: CASSLKGVGYNSPLHF
V: TRBV6-1; size: few; D: .; J: TRBJ1-2; DNA: TGTGCCAGCAGTGAAGCGATTGTGTTGCAGGGCTACACCTTC; CDR3: CASSEAIVLQGYTF
V: TRBV4-1; size: once; D: TRBD2; J: TRBJ2-5; DNA: TGCGCCAGCAGCCACCTCGGGAGGGCCATGGGAGAGACCCAGTACTTC; CDR3: CASSHLGRAMGETQYF
V: TRBV29-1; size: .; D: .; J: TRBJ1-4; DNA: TGCAGCGTATTTGGCACTGGGGGTGAAAAACTGTTTTTT; CDR3: CSVFGTGGEKLFF
V: TRBV7-9; size: few; D: TRBD2; J: TRBJ2-2; DNA: TGTGCCAGCAGCTTAAAAGGACTAGCGGGAGGCCCGGGCACCGGGGAGCTGTTTTTT; CDR3: CASSLKGLAGGPGTGELFF
V: TRBV15; size: .; D: .; J: TRBJ2-5; DNA: TGTGCCACCAGCTCCAACAGGGGAGGAGAGACCCAGTACTTC; CDR3: CATSSNRGGETQYF
V: TRBV23-1; size: .; D: .; J: TRBJ1-2; DNA: TGCGCCAGCAGTCGGGCGGGGACTGATGGCTACACCTTC; CDR3: CASSRAGTDGYTF
V: TRBV19; size: .; D: TRBD1; J: TRBJ1-6; DNA: TGTGCCAGTAGTCCTCAACAGGGGGCGAATTCACCCCTCCACTTT; CDR3: CASSPQQGANSPLHF
V: TRBV20-1; size: .; D: .; J: TRBJ1-2; DNA: TGCAGTGACCACAGGGTTGGCTACACCTTC; CDR3: CSDHRVGYTF
V: TRBV10-3; size: .; D: .; J: TRBJ2-3; DNA: TGTGCCATCTCAGGGGATCTAGCCTCAGATACGCAGTATTTT; CDR3: CAISGDLASDTQYF
V: TRBV5-1; size: .; D: TRBD1; J: TRBJ1-4; DNA: TGCGCCAGCAGCCCATCCCCAACCGGGACAGAGAATGAAAAACTGTTTTTT; CDR3: CASSPSPTGTENEKLFF
V: TRBV6-6; size: once; D: TRBD1; J: TRBJ2-4; DNA: TGTGCCAGCAGCCTCGGACAGGGGGGAACCAAAAACATTCAGTACTTC; CDR3: CASSLGQGGTKNIQYF
V: TRBV11-3; size: .; D: .; J: TRBJ2-6; DNA: TGTGCCAGCAGCCCAGGGGGGTCTGGGGCCAACGTCCTGACTTTC; CDR3: CASSPGGSGANVLTF
V: TRBV29-1; size: few; D: .; J: TRBJ1-5; DNA: TGCAGCGTGTCACAGGGTTTATTAGGGAATCAGCCCCAGCATTTT; CDR3: CSVSQGLLGNQPQHF
V: TRBV29-1; size: .; D: .; J: TRBJ1-1; DNA: TGCAGCGTTGACCGGTTGAGCACTGAAGCTTTCTTT; CDR3: CSVDRLSTEAFF
V: TRBV15; size: .; D: .; J: TRBJ2-5; DNA: TGTGCCACCAGCAGAGAAACGGGCAGGGTAGGAGAGACCCAGTACTTC; CDR3: CATSRETGRVGETQYF
V: TRBV30; size: few; D: .; J: TRBJ2-5; DNA: TGTGCCTGGAGTACCACGGGTAGCGAAGAGACCCAGTACTTC; CDR3: CAWSTTGSEETQYF
V: TRBV19; size: .; D: TRBD2; J: TRBJ2-7; DNA: TGTGCCTCTGCCAGCGGGAGAGGAGCCCCGTCCTACGAGCAGTACTTC; CDR3: CASASGRGAPSYEQYF
V: TRBV28; size: .; D: TRBD1; J: TRBJ2-3; DNA: TGTGCCAGCGGACAGGGGTGGATCGATACGCAGTATTTT; CDR3: CASGQGWIDTQYF
V: TRBV28; size: .; D: .; J: TRBJ1-1; DNA: TGTGCCTCCATAGACCCGTTGAACACTGAAGCTTTCTTT; CDR3: CASIDPLNTEAFF
V: TRBV21-1; size: .; D: .; J: TRBJ2-7; DNA: TGTGCCAGCAGCAAAGAGGGCGAGGTGGTCTACGAGCAGTACTTC; CDR3: CASSKEGEVVYEQYF
V: TRBV28; size: .; D: .; J: TRBJ1-2; DNA: TGTGCCAGCAGTTTAGGGGCAGGGCCGGGCTATGGCTACACCTTC; CDR3: CASSLGAGPGYGYTF
V: TRBV7-2; size: .; D: .; J: TRBJ1-1; DNA: TGTGCCAGCAGCTTAGCTACTGGGGCGGCTTTCTTT; CDR3: CASSLATGAAFF
V: TRBV6-1; size: .; D: TRBD1; J: TRBJ1-5; DNA: TGTGCCAGCAGTGTCGACAGGGCGGCCCAGCATTTT; CDR3: CASSVDRAAQHF
V: TRBV27; size: .; D: TRBD2; J: TRBJ2-5; DNA: TGTGCCAGCAGGAAAAAACTAGCGGGGCTAGAGACCCAGTACTTC; CDR3: CASRKKLAGLETQYF
V: TRBV28; size: .; D: .; J: TRBJ1-3; DNA: TGTGCCAGCAGTTCCCTAACGGGAGCTGGAAACACCATATATTTT; CDR3: CASSSLTGAGNTIYF
V: TRBV11-3; size: .; D: .; J: TRBJ2-2; DNA: TGTGCCAGCAGCTTATCTCCCGAAAACACCGGGGAGCTGTTTTTT; CDR3: CASSLSPENTGELFF
V: TRBV6-5; size: .; D: .; J: TRBJ1-2; DNA: TGTGCCAGCACCACCTACGGTCAGAATTATGGCTACACCTTC; CDR3: CASTTYGQNYGYTF
V: TRBV10-3; size: .; D: .; J: TRBJ1-3; DNA: TGTGCCATCAGCCCCCGGGACACCTTCTCTGGAAACACCATATATTTT; CDR3: CAISPRDTFSGNTIYF
V: TRBV18; size: .; D: .; J: TRBJ2-3; DNA: TGTGCCAGCTCACCAGAGGCCGCTAGCACAGATACGCAGTATTTT; CDR3: CASSPEAASTDTQYF